The 22 T cell receptor beta chains below were found in one sample sequenced in a study of T cell repertoires in aging, cancer and after chemotherapy. Peripheral blood genomic DNA, not sorted cells or RNA, was the template. Multiplex touch-down PCR with TRB-A/B primers amplified rearranged V-D-J TRB sequences. TCRdb analysed the multiplex PCR reads with MiXCR anew, one entry per CDR3 protein. The sample records about 11,000 distinct CDR3 sequences, 25% to 35% being singletons. Sample: blood. The receptors originated from a human donor in good health.

This clonotype was counted only a few times. This chain connects TRBV7-9 to TRBJ1-4; no clear D gene. Trimming shortened V by 0 bases and J by 7 bases, and 9 bases separated the two germline ends. This CDR3 region has 14 residues. The V gene's germline CDR1 is SEHNR and CDR2 FQNEAQ (reference sequence). The CDR3 nucleotides read TGTGCCAGCAGCTTAGCCAGTTCCGGTGAAAAACTGTTTTTT. It is translated as CASSLASSGEKLFF.

The chain has TRBV20-1 and TRBJ2-3, with 8 bases aligning to TRBD2. Germline V CDR1 and CDR2: DFQATT, SNEGSKA (reference sequence). V dropped 6 bases and J dropped 2; count of bases not matched to a gene: 10. The CDR3 covers 15 residues. The CDR3 loop reads CSARASGGFTDTQYF. The CDR3, as DNA: TGCAGTGCCCGAGCGAGCGGGGGATTCACAGATACGCAGTATTTT.

This clonotype has more than one count but fewer than ten. The chain uses TRBV7-3 and TRBJ2-3, with 8 nucleotides matching TRBD1. Losses at the gene ends were 4 bases for V and 2 bases for J; bases not matched to a gene: 2. Germline values: CDR1 SGHTA, CDR2 FQGTGA. The CDR3 totals 14 residues. CDR3 sequence (DNA): TGTGCCAGCAGCTCAGGGGGCTCCACAGATACGCAGTATTTT. It yields the protein CASSSGGSTDTQYF.

This chain connects TRBV7-9 to TRBJ2-3; the D is unclear. CDR1 and CDR2 from the germline V gene are SEHNR and FQNEAQ (reference sequence). The CDR3 spans 15 residues. Trimming took 7 bases from V and 0 from J, leaving 14 bases between them. The CDR3 nucleotides read TGTGCCAGCACCCCCTTACCCCAAAGCACAGATACGCAGTATTTT. Amino acids: CASTPLPQSTDTQYF.

This clonotype came up a few times. The chain has TRBV20-1 and TRBJ2-7; 10 bases are a match to TRBD2. V lost 3 bases and J lost 5; bases outside the gene matches: 7. CDR1 and CDR2 (germline): DFQATT, SNEGSKA (reference sequence). The CDR3 contains 14 residues. CDR3 sequence: CSARGGLAGDEQYF. CDR3 sequence (DNA): TGCAGTGCTAGGGGGGGCCTAGCGGGAGACGAGCAGTACTTC.

This clonotype showed up just a few times. This chain connects TRBV30 to TRBJ2-3; 9 bases align to TRBD2. The germline V gene encodes CDR1 GTSNPN and CDR2 SVGIG (reference sequence). J was trimmed by 2 bases and V by 2 bases; bases with no gene match: 5. CDR3 length: 15 residues. This CDR3 reads CAWSLSGRTTDTQYF. The CDR3 DNA follows: TGTGCCTGGAGTCTGAGCGGGAGGACCACAGATACGCAGTATTTT.

Within the sample, this clonotype is medium-sized. The chain combines TRBV29-1 with TRBJ1-1; 9 bases agree with TRBD1. V trimming: 7 bases; J trimming: 6 bases; junction bases outside the gene matches: 6. CDR1 is SQVTM, CDR2 ANQGSEA, per germline. CDR3 length: 12 residues. The CDR3 DNA reads as TGCAGCGCCAGAACAGGGGGCGCTGAAGCTTTCTTT. Translation: CSARTGGAEAFF.

This clonotype occurred a few times. V gene TRBV7-2 combines with J gene TRBJ1-4, with D unresolved. The CDR3 consists of 13 residues. Per the germline V gene, CDR1 is SGHTA and CDR2 is FQGNSA. Trimming removed 6 bases from V and 6 bases from J, with 11 bases in between. The CDR3 sequence is CASRVGFDEKLFF. For the CDR3, the DNA is TGTGCCAGCAGGGTAGGATTCGATGAAAAACTGTTTTTT.

The chain carries TRBV5-1 and TRBJ2-3; maybe TRBD2 (5 bases). V lost 0 bases and J 2 bases, leaving 10 bases between the germline ends. Germline values: CDR1 SGHRS, CDR2 YFSETQ. This CDR3 is built from 15 residues. The CDR3 DNA is TGCGCCAGCAGCTTGGGGGCAGCGGCCACAGATACGCAGTATTTT. The encoded protein is CASSLGAAATDTQYF.

By share of the sample, this clonotype is medium-sized. The chain uses TRBV12-3 or TRBV12-4 and TRBJ2-7, with D perhaps matching TRBD2 (6 bases). There are 13 residues in the CDR3. The V gene lost 3 bases and the J gene lost 3 bases, with 9 bases spanning the gap. CDR3 amino acids: CASSLRGGYEQYF. The CDR3 DNA is TGTGCCAGCAGTTTGCGGGGCGGCTACGAGCAGTACTTC.

This clonotype was recorded a few times. The DNA of the CDR3 is TGCAGTGTACCCCGGGACAGATGGATATCTGGCAATCAGCCCCAGCATTTT. Translated, it gives CSVPRDRWISGNQPQHF. The chain joins TRBV20-1 to TRBJ1-5, with 7 bases identical to TRBD1. Germline lookup yields CDR1 DFQATT and CDR2 SNEGSKA (reference sequence). The CDR3 runs 17 residues. The V and J ends lost 7 bases and 2 bases, in that order; junction bases with no gene match: 17.

This clonotype was detected only a few times. The rearrangement links TRBV18 to TRBJ1-5; D is undetermined. The CDR3 covers 14 residues. V shed 0 bases and J shed 7 bases, with 10 bases lying between them. Germline V CDR1 and CDR2: KGHSH, LQKENI. The CDR3 protein is CASSPPGYAQPQHF. CDR3 DNA sequence: TGTGCCAGCTCACCACCCGGTTACGCGCAGCCCCAGCATTTT.

CDR3 amino acids: CASSLLRGVSYNEQFF. The CDR3 bases are TGCGCCAGCAGCTTGTTAAGAGGGGTATCCTACAATGAGCAGTTCTTC. V is TRBV5-1 and J is TRBJ2-1, with D perhaps being TRBD1 or TRBD2 (5 bases each). CDR3 size: 16 residues. V shed 1 base and J shed 1 base, with 12 bases lying between them. CDR1 and CDR2 (germline): SGHRS, YFSETQ.

Sample share makes this clonotype medium-sized (0.01 to 0.1%). The chain uses TRBV5-4 and TRBJ1-6; D remains ambiguous. This CDR3 has 13 residues. Trimming removed 1 base at V and 6 bases at J, with 5 bases between. The germline CDR1 and CDR2 sequences are SGHNT and YYREEE (reference sequence). Here the CDR3 reads CASSLSGNSPLHF. In DNA form, the CDR3 reads TGTGCCAGCAGCTTGAGCGGTAATTCACCCCTCCACTTT.

A few counts support this clonotype. The gene calls are TRBV6-5 and TRBJ2-2; 11 bases are a match to TRBD1. V dropped 6 bases and J dropped 5; count of bases not matched to a gene: 5. Germline-derived CDR1 and CDR2 are MNHEY and SVGAGI. The CDR3 loop spans 15 amino acids. CDR3 bases: TGTGCCAGCAGCCGGGACAGGGGGTGGACCGGGGAGCTGTTTTTT. It is translated as CASSRDRGWTGELFF.

The rearrangement joins TRBV6-5 to TRBJ1-4; no clear D gene. The CDR3 length is 15 residues. The V end lost 0 bases, the J end lost 4 bases, and 9 bases lay between the germline ends. Germline CDR1 and CDR2: MNHEY and SVGAGI. DNA for the CDR3: TGTGCCAGCAGTTACTCGCCCAGTCTTAATGAAAAACTGTTTTTT. It encodes CASSYSPSLNEKLFF.

This clonotype occurred a few times. The chain joins TRBV30 to TRBJ2-5; 7 bases match TRBD1. Germline trimming cut 4 bases from V and 2 bases from J; bases unmatched to any gene: 10. The CDR3 runs 15 residues. Looked up from germline, CDR1 is GTSNPN and CDR2 is SVGIG (reference sequence). In nucleotides, the CDR3 is TGTGCCTGGATGAGGCCAGGGGGATTTCAAGAGACCCAGTACTTC. It is translated as CAWMRPGGFQETQYF.

A few counts support this clonotype. In DNA form, the CDR3 reads TGTGCCAGCAACCCGGGGCAACTAGCGGGGGTTGCAGATACGCAGTATTTT. Amino acid sequence: CASNPGQLAGVADTQYF. V usage is TRBV7-3 and J usage is TRBJ2-3; 11 bases fit TRBD2. V lost 7 bases to trimming and J lost 4 bases; unmatched junction nucleotides: 13. Germline CDR1 and CDR2: SGHTA and FQGTGA. The CDR3 sequence is 17 residues long.

This clonotype was counted a few times. The chain combines TRBV5-1 with TRBJ1-1, with a tentative D call TRBD1 (6 bases). CDR3 length: 16 amino acids. Trimming removed 5 bases at V and 1 base at J, with 18 bases between. The germline CDR1 and CDR2 sequences are SGHRS and YFSETQ. Here the CDR3 reads CASRSTPGATNTEAFF. Written as DNA, the CDR3 is TGCGCCAGCAGAAGTACGCCGGGGGCGACGAACACTGAAGCTTTCTTT.

V and J are TRBV29-1 and TRBJ2-5, with TRBD1 identical over 9 bases. The CDR3 sequence is 12 residues long. V shed 6 bases, J shed 4 bases, and the junction held 3 bases outside the gene matches. CDR1 and CDR2 (germline): SQVTM, ANQGSEA. CDR3 nucleotide sequence: TGCAGCGTGGGACAGGGAGGAGAGACCCAGTACTTC. Translation gives CSVGQGGETQYF.

The chain recombines TRBV18 with TRBJ1-1; TRBD1 might be the D (5 bases). V lost 3 bases and J 8 bases, leaving 13 bases between the germline ends. Per germline, CDR1 KGHSH and CDR2 LQKENI. The CDR3 extends over 13 amino acids. The DNA for the CDR3 is TGTGCCAGCTCACCGGGGTGGGGGAGAGAAGCTTTCTTT. Encoded protein: CASSPGWGREAFF.

The chain uses TRBV7-9 and TRBJ1-2; TRBD1 is a possible D gene (6 bases). The germline V gene encodes CDR1 SEHNR and CDR2 FQNEAQ (reference sequence). V lost 3 bases and J lost 3, with 11 bases in between. CDR3 length: 14 amino acids. The CDR3 here is CASSLYRVYYGYTF. The CDR3 nucleotides are TGTGCCAGCAGCTTGTACAGGGTTTACTATGGCTACACCTTC.